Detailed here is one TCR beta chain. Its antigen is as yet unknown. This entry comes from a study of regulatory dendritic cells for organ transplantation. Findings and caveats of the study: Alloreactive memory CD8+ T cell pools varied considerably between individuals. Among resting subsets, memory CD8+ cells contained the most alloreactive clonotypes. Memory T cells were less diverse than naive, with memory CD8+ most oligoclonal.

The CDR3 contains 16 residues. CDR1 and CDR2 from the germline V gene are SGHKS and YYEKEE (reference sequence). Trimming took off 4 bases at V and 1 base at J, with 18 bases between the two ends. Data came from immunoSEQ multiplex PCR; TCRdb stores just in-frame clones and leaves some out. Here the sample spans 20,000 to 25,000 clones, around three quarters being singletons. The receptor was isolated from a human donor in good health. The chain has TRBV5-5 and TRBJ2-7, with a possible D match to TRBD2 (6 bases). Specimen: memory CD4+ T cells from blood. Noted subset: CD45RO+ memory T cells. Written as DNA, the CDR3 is TGTGCCAGCAGCCCTGGAGGAAACCGGGGGTCCTACGAGCAGTACTTC. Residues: CASSPGGNRGSYEQYF. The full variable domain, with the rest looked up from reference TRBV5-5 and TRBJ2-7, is DAGVTQSPTHLIKTRGQQVTLRCSPISGHKSVSWYQQVLGQGPQFIFQYYEKEERGRGNFPDRFSARQFPNYSSELNVNALLLGDSALYLCASSPGGNRGSYEQYFGPGTRLTVT.